The entry below gives a single T cell receptor beta chain sequence along with its context. This sample stems from a study of blood T cell repertoires in COVID-19. Profiled with immunoSEQ multiplex PCR; TCRdb holds only in-frame clones, not every one. Of about 220,000 clones in the sample, just over 85% were seen once. Trimming removed 0 bases from V and 4 bases from J; junction bases left unmatched: 4. Germline CDR1 is MNHEY and CDR2 is SVGEGT. The CDR3 spans 17 residues. The V gene is TRBV6-2 or TRBV6-3, the J gene TRBJ2-7; TRBD2 aligns across 15 bases. The sequence came from a woman between 50 and 59 years old with acute COVID-19. The sample was PBMCs or T cells enriched from blood (not recorded which). CDR3 in amino acids: CASSYSGTSGRKYEQYF. The CDR3 coding sequence is TGTGCCAGCAGTTACTCCGGGACTAGCGGGAGGAAGTACGAGCAGTACTTC.